The text below deals with one T cell receptor beta chain. The entry originates in a study of CD8+CD57+ T cells in acquired aplastic anemia. V dropped 3 bases and J dropped 14 bases, with 8 bases sitting between them. Germline CDR1 reads LNHDA; CDR2 reads SQIVND (reference sequence). The CDR3 totals 11 residues. Genomic DNA provided the template from which TCR beta VDJ and CDR3 profiles were obtained. One entry per CDR3 protein, called by TCRdb with MiXCR from the reads. The sample carries a few hundred thousand distinct CDR3 sequences, about half recorded once. An expansion of CD8+CD57+ cells by flow cytometry had been shown in patients chosen for sequencing.

The V call is TRBV19, the J call TRBJ1-6; D ambiguous. Sequencing input: sorted CD4+, CD8+, or CD8+CD57+ T cells (not recorded which) from PBMCs. The sequence was obtained from a human donor with aplastic anemia. CDR3 nucleotides: TGTGCCAGTAGTATGGGAACAGCCCTCCACTTT. Amino acid sequence: CASSMGTALHF.